What follows describes a single T cell receptor (beta chain). The target antigen is unknown. The sample originates from a study of chemoradiotherapy in HPV16-positive cancers. Across the whole study: Candidate HPV-specific clones and shared TCR motifs came from a couple of HPV16-positive patients.

The assay was immunoSEQ multiplex PCR, and TCRdb's table has in-frame clones only and misses some. The repertoire includes about 5,000 clones, about 88% of them detected once, and 2.4% sits in the top ten. This CDR3 has 14 amino acids. The V end lost 2 bases, the J end lost 4 bases, and 11 bases lay between the germline ends. Per germline, CDR1 MNHNS and CDR2 SASEGT. Whole-study results and caveats: HPV-specific T cells were functionally defined from only two HPV16-positive patients. Candidate HPV-specific clones and E7-related TCR motifs grew in tumor during treatment.

The specimen comprised tumor tissue, sampled from a patient who underwent chemoradiotherapy. This TCR derives from a human donor with HPV-associated anogenital cancer. The J gene is TRBJ1-2, the V gene TRBV6-1; D is perhaps TRBD1 (5 bases). The CDR3 nucleotides are TGTGCCAGCAGTGAATACTTGACAGCCTATGGCTACACCTTC. Its protein is CASSEYLTAYGYTF.